Listed below are T cell receptor beta chains from one sample, sequenced in a study of vaccination and CD4 T cells after COVID-19. Antigens of these TCRs are unknown. TCRdb fed the PCR reads into MiXCR, producing one record per CDR3 protein. The sample contains about 22,000 distinct CDR3 sequences, about 59% of which appear only once. This specimen consisted of CD4+ T cells from blood, cultured in vitro, obtained before SARS-CoV-2 vaccination. The receptor set was obtained from a human donor who received a COVID-19 vaccine. Each CDR3 is given with its conserved first and last residue. A D gene is named only where the DNA matches it firmly. A row's size may be missing; if present it is once, few, many or a size class.

clone_size	v_call	d_call	j_call	cdr3_aa	cdr3_nt
-	TRBV20-1	TRBD2	TRBJ2-1	CSASLILTSGGVEGYNEQFF	TGCAGTGCTAGCCTTATCTTGACTAGCGGGGGGGTCGAGGGGTACAATGAGCAGTTCTTC
few	TRBV24-1	TRBD1	TRBJ2-3	CATSDTGQGTDTQYF	TGTGCCACCAGTGACACGGGACAGGGGACAGATACGCAGTATTTT
-	TRBV5-1	-	TRBJ2-1	CASSLGGLSYNEQFF	TGCGCCAGCAGCTTGGGGGGTCTCTCCTACAATGAGCAGTTCTTC
-	TRBV5-1	TRBD1	TRBJ1-2	CASNLIGTAVYGCTF	TGCGCCAGCAACTTGATCGGGACAGCTGTCTATGGCTGCACCTTC
-	TRBV20-1	-	TRBJ2-6	CSAKGLSGANVLTF	TGCAGTGCAAAAGGGCTCTCTGGGGCCAACGTCCTGACTTTC
once	TRBV29-1	-	TRBJ1-2	CSAGERVSSGYTF	TGCAGCGCTGGGGAGAGGGTATCTAGTGGCTACACCTTC
-	TRBV2	-	TRBJ2-5	CASVSGFGQETQYF	TGTGCCAGCGTGTCCGGGTTTGGCCAAGAGACCCAGTACTTC
-	TRBV5-4	-	TRBJ1-2	CASSWAGGYGYTF	TGTGCCAGCAGTTGGGCGGGGGGCTATGGCTACACCTTC
-	TRBV2	TRBD1	TRBJ1-2	CASRDRVNYGYTF	TGTGCCAGCCGGGACAGGGTTAACTATGGCTACACCTTC
-	TRBV20-1	-	TRBJ1-2	CSALGGDANYGYTF	TGCAGTGCCCTGGGGGGGGACGCTAACTATGGCTACACCTTC
-	TRBV24-1	-	TRBJ1-5	CATSPGANQPQHF	TGTGCCACCAGTCCAGGGGCCAATCAGCCCCAGCATTTT
few	TRBV20-1	TRBD1	TRBJ2-2	CSARDRQGASGELFF	TGCAGTGCTAGAGATCGGCAGGGGGCTTCCGGGGAGCTGTTTTTT
-	TRBV30	-	TRBJ2-1	CAWSVRLGEQFF	TGTGCCTGGAGTGTACGGTTAGGGGAGCAGTTCTTC